This TCR beta chain emerged from a study of beta chain features in type 1 diabetes. For the study at large: Sorted cells from all samples, numbering 100 million to 120 million, were examined.

Germline loops: CDR1 SGHTA, CDR2 FQGNSA. The V and J ends lost 3 bases and 7 bases, in that order; junction bases with no gene match: 10. The CDR3 is made up of 16 amino acids. A remark on this clone: What it binds is unknown.

Study outcomes and limitations: Type 1 diabetes patients showed a moderate but significant shortening of TCRB CDR3s in all four CD4+ subsets.

Reverse transcribing all isolated RNA meant expressed TCRB transcripts were sequenced. Using immunoSEQ multiplex PCR, the repertoire was profiled, and TCRdb retains in-frame clones only, with some absent. The sample has over 150,000 clones, approximately 8.1% seen once. The TCR sequence derives from a young man with type 1 diabetes. Sequencing used central memory CD4+ T cells from blood. The chain recombines TRBV7-2 with TRBJ2-1; 9 bases match TRBD2. The CDR3 DNA reads as TGTGCCAGCAGCTTGTATGGCGGGAGGGGTAGGAATGAGCAGTTCTTC. This encodes CASSLYGGRGRNEQFF.